This entry is about one T cell receptor (beta chain). The antigen remains undetermined. Making each TCR library took around 3,400 ng of total RNA. TCRdb re-called the 5' RACE reads; every CDR3 protein appears as one record, without DNA. Its table lists approximately 200,000 distinct CDR3 sequences. The entry originates in a study of monozygotic twins with inflammatory bowel disease. General study results and limits: Subtypes among T cells remained indistinguishable. Perhaps reflecting limited power, concordant and discordant twins did not differ in repertoire similarity. Inverse Simpson values showed less TCRbeta diversity in IBD patients than in their healthy co-twins.

The CDR3 contains 15 residues. In germline, CDR1 is SGHDN, CDR2 FVKESK. The chain has TRBV14 and TRBJ2-2. The source material was blood. The origin of this receptor is a human donor with ulcerative colitis or Crohn's disease, or a healthy co-twin of an affected twin (not recorded which). CDR3 loop: CASSLLGTNTGELFF.